This is a list of T cell receptor beta chains from one sample in a study of post-analysis software for immune sequencing data. TCRdb ran MiXCR on the PCR reads and lists one entry per CDR3 protein. Of roughly 170,000 distinct CDR3 sequences listed, about 32% are singletons. The specimen sequenced was blood. The receptors shown here come from a girl aged 10-17 years with multiple sclerosis. Each CDR3 is given with its conserved first and last residue. A D gene is named only where the DNA matches it firmly. Clone size is given for some rows only: seen once, a few or many times, or a class if the clone is expanded.

J: TRBJ2-1
V: TRBV12-3/TRBV12-4
size: NA
D: TRBD2
DNA: TGTGCCAGCAATTGGCCCGGGACTAGTGAGCAGTTCTTC
CDR3: CASNWPGTSEQFF

J: TRBJ1-2
V: TRBV10-3
size: many
D: NA
DNA: TGTGCCATCAGTGAGCCGGCCCGGGGGCCAGGAGGCTACACCTTC
CDR3: CAISEPARGPGGYTF

J: TRBJ2-7
V: TRBV15
size: many
D: TRBD1
DNA: TGTGCCACCAGCAGGGACAGGGTCGAGTACGAGCAGTACTTC
CDR3: CATSRDRVEYEQYF

J: TRBJ2-5
V: TRBV7-8
size: few
D: TRBD1
DNA: TGTGCCAGCAGCCTACAACGGGACAGGCCGGGGAAGACCCAGTACTTC
CDR3: CASSLQRDRPGKTQYF

J: TRBJ1-2
V: TRBV5-1
size: once
D: TRBD1
DNA: TGCGCCAGCAGCTCCGGGACAGGGATCAACTATGGCTTCACCTTC
CDR3: CASSSGTGINYGFTF

J: TRBJ2-1
V: TRBV27
size: NA
D: TRBD1
DNA: TGTGCCAGCAGTGTGGGACAGGGCTCCTACAATGAGCAGTTCTTC
CDR3: CASSVGQGSYNEQFF

J: TRBJ1-1
V: TRBV5-1
size: few
D: NA
DNA: TGCGCCAGCAGCTTGGCCTCCCTAGGGACACAGAACACTGAAGCTTTCTTT
CDR3: CASSLASLGTQNTEAFF

J: TRBJ1-2
V: TRBV3-1
size: NA
D: NA
DNA: TGTGCCAGCAGCCTAGAAGCTTACTATGGCTACACCTTC
CDR3: CASSLEAYYGYTF

J: TRBJ1-2
V: TRBV9
size: many
D: TRBD1
DNA: TGTGCCAGCAGCGTAGCGGGACAGCCTAGCTATGGCTACACCTTC
CDR3: CASSVAGQPSYGYTF

J: TRBJ1-2
V: TRBV20-1
size: once
D: NA
DNA: TGCAGTGCCCAAGACAGCGTCTCTAACTATGGCTACACCTTC
CDR3: CSAQDSVSNYGYTF

J: TRBJ1-6
V: TRBV15
size: NA
D: NA
DNA: TGTGCCACCAGCAGAGGACAGGTCGATTCACCCCTCCACTTT
CDR3: CATSRGQVDSPLHF

J: TRBJ2-5
V: TRBV18
size: many
D: NA
DNA: TGTGCCAGCTCACCAGTCAGCCCGAGTGACCAAGAGACCCAGTACTTC
CDR3: CASSPVSPSDQETQYF

J: TRBJ2-3
V: TRBV6-1
size: many
D: NA
DNA: TGTGCCAGCAGTGACCGGGGGCTGTCCGCCGGCACAGATACGCAGTATTTT
CDR3: CASSDRGLSAGTDTQYF

J: TRBJ1-1
V: TRBV12-3/TRBV12-4
size: few
D: NA
DNA: TGTGCCAGCAGTCTTATTCGGGGGGCTACTGAAGCTTTCTTT
CDR3: CASSLIRGATEAFF

J: TRBJ2-7
V: TRBV5-1
size: many
D: TRBD2
DNA: TGCGCCAGCAGCCGAGATAGCGGGGTATCCTCCTACGAGCAGTACTTC
CDR3: CASSRDSGVSSYEQYF

J: TRBJ1-2
V: TRBV12-3/TRBV12-4
size: many
D: NA
DNA: TGTGCCAGCAGTCCCCGGGTCCCATGGGACGACTATGGCTACACCTTC
CDR3: CASSPRVPWDDYGYTF

J: TRBJ2-7
V: TRBV13
size: NA
D: NA
DNA: TGTGCCAGCAGTCACCGGGACGTCTCCTACGAGCAGTACTTC
CDR3: CASSHRDVSYEQYF

J: TRBJ1-1
V: TRBV12-3/TRBV12-4
size: many
D: NA
DNA: TGTGCCAGCACCTTCCTGGCCTTTAACACTGAAGCTTTCTTT
CDR3: CASTFLAFNTEAFF

J: TRBJ2-7
V: TRBV5-1
size: NA
D: NA
DNA: TGCGCCAGCAGCTTGGAGGGGTCCCCCTCCTACGAGCAGTACTTC
CDR3: CASSLEGSPSYEQYF

J: TRBJ2-5
V: TRBV3-1
size: NA
D: TRBD2
DNA: TGTGCCAGCAGCCAAGATTTACTAGCGGGGGAAGAGACCCAGTACTTC
CDR3: CASSQDLLAGEETQYF

J: TRBJ2-7
V: TRBV12-3/TRBV12-4
size: many
D: NA
DNA: TGTGCCAGCAGTTTTCTCGGCTCCTACGAGCAGTACTTC
CDR3: CASSFLGSYEQYF

J: TRBJ2-1
V: TRBV12-3/TRBV12-4
size: many
D: TRBD2
DNA: TGTGCCAGCAGTCCTAGCGGGAGGGCCGGGGACAATGAGCAGTTCTTC
CDR3: CASSPSGRAGDNEQFF

J: TRBJ1-1
V: TRBV14
size: NA
D: NA
DNA: TGTGCCAGCAGCCAGCTCGGGGTGAACACTGAAGCTTTCTTT
CDR3: CASSQLGVNTEAFF

J: TRBJ2-7
V: TRBV6-5
size: few
D: TRBD1
DNA: TGTGCCAGCAGTTACGGAGGGGGACAGGGGCTTCACGAGCAGTACTTC
CDR3: CASSYGGGQGLHEQYF

J: TRBJ2-1
V: TRBV12-3/TRBV12-4
size: NA
D: NA
DNA: TGTGCCAGCAGTTTCCCTGGGCGGGATGAGCAGTTCTTC
CDR3: CASSFPGRDEQFF

J: TRBJ2-2
V: TRBV4-1
size: NA
D: NA
DNA: TGCGCCAGCAGCCAAGAAGGGCTCCTCACCGGGGAGCTGTTTTTT
CDR3: CASSQEGLLTGELFF

J: TRBJ1-2
V: TRBV7-4
size: few
D: NA
DNA: TGTGCCGGCAGCTTAGACAGTTTCTATGGCTACACCTTC
CDR3: CAGSLDSFYGYTF

J: TRBJ1-6
V: TRBV4-2
size: once
D: NA
DNA: TGTGCCAGCGGCCAAGATTTGGAAGGGGAGTATAATTCACCCCTCCACTTT
CDR3: CASGQDLEGEYNSPLHF